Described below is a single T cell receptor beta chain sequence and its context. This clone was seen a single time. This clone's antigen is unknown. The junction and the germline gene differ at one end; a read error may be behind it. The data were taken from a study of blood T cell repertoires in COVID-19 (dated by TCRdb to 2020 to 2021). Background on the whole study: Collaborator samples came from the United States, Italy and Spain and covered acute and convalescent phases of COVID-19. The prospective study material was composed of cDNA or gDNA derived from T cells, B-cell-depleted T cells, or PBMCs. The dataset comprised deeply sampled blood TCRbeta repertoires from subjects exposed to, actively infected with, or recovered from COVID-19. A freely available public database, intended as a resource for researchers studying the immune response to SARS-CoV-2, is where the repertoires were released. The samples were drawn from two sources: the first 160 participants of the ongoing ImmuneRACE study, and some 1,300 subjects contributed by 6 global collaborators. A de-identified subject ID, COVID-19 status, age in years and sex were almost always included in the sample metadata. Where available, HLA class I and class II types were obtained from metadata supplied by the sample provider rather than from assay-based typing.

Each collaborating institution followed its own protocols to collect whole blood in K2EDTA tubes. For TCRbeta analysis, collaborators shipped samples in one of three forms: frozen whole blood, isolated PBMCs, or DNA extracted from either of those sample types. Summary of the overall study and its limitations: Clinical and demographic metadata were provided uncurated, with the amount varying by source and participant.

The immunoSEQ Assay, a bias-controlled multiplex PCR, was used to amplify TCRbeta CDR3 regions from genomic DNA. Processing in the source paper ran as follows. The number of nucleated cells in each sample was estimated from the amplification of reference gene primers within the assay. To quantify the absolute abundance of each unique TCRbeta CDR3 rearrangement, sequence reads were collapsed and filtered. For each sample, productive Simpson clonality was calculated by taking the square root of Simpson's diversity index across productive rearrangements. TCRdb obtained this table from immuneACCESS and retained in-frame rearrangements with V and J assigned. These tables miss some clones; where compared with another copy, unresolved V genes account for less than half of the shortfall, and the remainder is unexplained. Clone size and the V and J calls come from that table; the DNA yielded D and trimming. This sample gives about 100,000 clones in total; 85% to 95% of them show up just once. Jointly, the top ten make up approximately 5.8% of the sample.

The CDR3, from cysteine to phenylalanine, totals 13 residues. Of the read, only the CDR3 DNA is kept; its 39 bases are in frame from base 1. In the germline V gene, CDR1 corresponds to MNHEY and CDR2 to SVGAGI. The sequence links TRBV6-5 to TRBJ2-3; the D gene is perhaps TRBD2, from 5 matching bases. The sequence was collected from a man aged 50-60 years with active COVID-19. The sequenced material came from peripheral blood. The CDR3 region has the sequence CGVGGGSTDTQYF. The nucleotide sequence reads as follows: TGCGGGGTGGGCGGAGGCAGCACAGATACGCAGTATTTT.